These T cell receptor beta chains were read from a single sample in a study of T cells after yellow fever vaccination. TCRdb reprocessed the 5' RACE reads with MiXCR, giving one entry per CDR3 protein. The sample lists some 400,000 distinct CDR3 sequences, over 5% occurring once. The input for sequencing was PBMCs, taken 5 days after the yellow fever booster vaccination. Receptor source: a man aged 25 to 45 who received the YFV17D yellow fever vaccine. CDR3s include the opening cysteine and the closing phenylalanine or tryptophan. Fields, in order: V gene, clone size, D gene, J gene, CDR3 DNA, CDR3 protein. D genes are given only for firm matches. Clone size, where shown, is once, few, many, or a class for clones that have expanded.

>TRBV30|.|.|TRBJ2-7
TGTGCCTGGAGTGTACCCCCAACAAGTGTGCAGTACTTC
CAWSVPPTSVQYF
>TRBV6-1|few|TRBD2|TRBJ2-7
TGTGCCATCTCCGAACGGGGTAGCGGGAACTACGAGCAGTACTTC
CAISERGSGNYEQYF
>TRBV7-2|few|.|TRBJ2-1
TGTGCCAGCACTTACAGGGTTAATGAGCAGTTCTTC
CASTYRVNEQFF
>TRBV3-1|.|TRBD1|TRBJ1-1
TGTGCCAGCAAGGGGACAGCCATGAACACTGAAGCTTTCTTT
CASKGTAMNTEAFF
>TRBV29-1|few|TRBD1|TRBJ1-5
TGCAGCGTGCGACAGGGAAGCAATCAGCCCCAGCATTTT
CSVRQGSNQPQHF
>TRBV25-1|few|.|TRBJ2-3
TGTGCCAGACTTCGCGGGACAGCCCCAGATACGCAGTATTTT
CARLRGTAPDTQYF
>TRBV4-3|many|.|TRBJ2-7
TGCGCCAGCAGCCAAGAACCCACGAGTGAGCAGTACTTC
CASSQEPTSEQYF
>TRBV20-1|.|.|TRBJ2-3
TGCAGTGCCAAGCCGGGGTCCCTAGATACGCAGTATTTT
CSAKPGSLDTQYF
>TRBV6-4|many|.|TRBJ2-6
TGTGCCAGCAGTGACCCCGGGTCTGGGGCCAACGTCCTGACTTTC
CASSDPGSGANVLTF
>TRBV5-1|many|.|TRBJ1-3
TGCGCCAGCAGCCCGTCTGCGGGAAACACCATATATTTT
CASSPSAGNTIYF
>TRBV5-1|few|TRBD2|TRBJ2-3
TGCGCCAGCGCACCGAAACTAGCGGGTACAGATACGCAGTATTTT
CASAPKLAGTDTQYF
>TRBV19|many|.|TRBJ1-6
TGTGCCAGTAGTATCGGCTATTCACCCCTCCACTTT
CASSIGYSPLHF
>TRBV7-2|many|TRBD2|TRBJ2-3
TGTGCCAGCGGTAGCGGGGTCAGAGATACGCAGTATTTT
CASGSGVRDTQYF
>TRBV6-2/TRBV6-3|.|.|TRBJ1-5
TGTGCCAGCAGTTACTCGCGGGCGGAGTGGAATCAGCCCCAGCATTTT
CASSYSRAEWNQPQHF
>TRBV28|few|.|TRBJ1-3
TGTGCCAGCAGTTCGGCCTGGGGTGCTGGAAACACCATATATTTT
CASSSAWGAGNTIYF
>TRBV15|.|TRBD2|TRBJ2-1
TGTGCCACCAGCAGAGATCTGGCTAGCGGGAGTTACAATGAGCAGTTCTTC
CATSRDLASGSYNEQFF
>TRBV4-3|many|.|TRBJ2-7
TGCGCCAGCAGCCAACGCAGAGGGTACGAGCAGTACTTC
CASSQRRGYEQYF
>TRBV7-6|many|.|TRBJ2-5
TGTGCCAGCAGCTTAGGGGAAGGAGGCGGGGAGACCCAGTACTTC
CASSLGEGGGETQYF
>TRBV12-3/TRBV12-4|few|TRBD2|TRBJ2-5
TGTGCCAGCAGTTTGGGTGATAGCGGGACCAGAGAGACCCAGTACTTC
CASSLGDSGTRETQYF
>TRBV4-3|few|.|TRBJ2-3
TGCGCCAGCAGCCAAGTAGCGGCTTACCCCACAGATACGCAGTATTTT
CASSQVAAYPTDTQYF
>TRBV7-2|many|.|TRBJ1-2
TGTGCCAGCAGACCATCAGGCGACAGTCTGGGCTACACCTTC
CASRPSGDSLGYTF
>TRBV10-3|few|TRBD2|TRBJ2-5
TGTGCCAGCGGGACTAGCGGAAAAGAGACCCAGTACTTC
CASGTSGKETQYF
>TRBV7-9|few|.|TRBJ2-1
TGTGCCAGCAGCTGGGGGACCCGAACGGAGCAGTTCTTC
CASSWGTRTEQFF
>TRBV5-6|many|.|TRBJ1-1
TGTGCCAGCAGCTTTTATGGTGAAGCTTTCTTT
CASSFYGEAFF
>TRBV4-3|many|TRBD2|TRBJ2-7
TGCGCCAGCAGCCAAGATCAGCGGGGGAGCTCCTACGAGCAGTACTTC
CASSQDQRGSSYEQYF
>TRBV6-1|many|.|TRBJ1-1
TGTGCCACCTCTATTCGGTACGCTGAAGCTTTCTTT
CATSIRYAEAFF
>TRBV6-2/TRBV6-3|.|TRBD2|TRBJ2-4
TGTGCCAGCAGTTACTCTAGCGGGAAAAACATTCAGTACTTC
CASSYSSGKNIQYF
>TRBV5-6|many|TRBD1|TRBJ2-6
TGTGCCAGCAGCTGGGGACAGGGGGCTGGGGCCAACGTCCTGACTTTC
CASSWGQGAGANVLTF
>TRBV7-2|few|TRBD2|TRBJ2-1
TGTGCCAGCGGACTAGCTTTATCCTACAATGAGCAGTTCTTC
CASGLALSYNEQFF
>TRBV4-1|many|TRBD2|TRBJ2-3
TGCGCCAGCAGCCGCGCTACTAGCGGGGGACCCACAGATACGCAGTATTTT
CASSRATSGGPTDTQYF
>TRBV9|.|TRBD2|TRBJ2-7
TGTGCCAGCAGCCCACGGCTAGCGGGAAGCTACGAGCAGTACTTC
CASSPRLAGSYEQYF
>TRBV4-2|many|.|TRBJ1-2
TGTGCCAGCAGCCAAGAAGGGGCTGGGCAGGGCAGCTATGGCTACACCTTC
CASSQEGAGQGSYGYTF
>TRBV20-1|.|.|TRBJ2-3
TGCAGTGCGAGGGCCGATAGGGATACGCAGTATTTT
CSARADRDTQYF
>TRBV10-3|.|.|TRBJ2-2
TGTGCCATCAGTGGCCAACAGGGAAGGACCGGGGAGCTGTTTTTT
CAISGQQGRTGELFF
>TRBV7-6|.|.|TRBJ1-5
TGTGCCAGCAGCCCGTCATTATATCAGCCCCAGCATTTT
CASSPSLYQPQHF
>TRBV6-2/TRBV6-3|many|TRBD2|TRBJ2-2
TGTGCCAGCAGTTCGATTACTCGACTAGCGCACGCGAACACCGGGGAGCTGTTTTTT
CASSSITRLAHANTGELFF
>TRBV12-3/TRBV12-4|.|.|TRBJ2-2
TGTGCCAGCAGCTTCATAGGGGGCACCGGGGAGCTGTTTTTT
CASSFIGGTGELFF
>TRBV28|.|TRBD2|TRBJ2-2
TGTGCCAGCAGTTTACGGACTAGCGGGAGGGCCGGGGAGCTGTTTTTT
CASSLRTSGRAGELFF
>TRBV20-1|.|TRBD1|TRBJ2-7
TGCAGTGCTAAGGGACAGGCGCGAATCAGCGAGCAGTACTTC
CSAKGQARISEQYF
>TRBV20-1|.|TRBD2|TRBJ2-1
TGCAGTGCTAGAGGCCTAGCGGGACATAATGAGCAGTTCTTC
CSARGLAGHNEQFF
>TRBV7-2|.|.|TRBJ2-3
TGTGCCAGCAGCCAGCTTGGGGCTGTGGATACGCAGTATTTT
CASSQLGAVDTQYF
>TRBV3-1|few|.|TRBJ2-7
TGTGCCAGCAGCCAAGAGTCCCTTTGGGGGAGCAGCTACGAGCAGTACTTC
CASSQESLWGSSYEQYF
>TRBV20-1|.|TRBD1|TRBJ2-5
TGCAGTGCTGCTCCGGACAGGGGGACGGCCGGGATCCAAGAGACCCAGTACTTC
CSAAPDRGTAGIQETQYF
>TRBV19|few|.|TRBJ1-1
TGTGCCAGTACCCGACAGGTCAACACTGAAGCTTTCTTT
CASTRQVNTEAFF
>TRBV5-1|many|.|TRBJ2-3
TGCGCCAGCAGCTTGGGGGGAGTGGTAGATACGCAGTATTTT
CASSLGGVVDTQYF
>TRBV12-3/TRBV12-4|.|TRBD2|TRBJ2-7
TGTGCCAGCAGTTTTCTAGCGGGGTACGAGCAGTACTTC
CASSFLAGYEQYF
>TRBV4-3|many|TRBD1|TRBJ2-7
TGCGCCAGCAGCCGGGACAGGGATGCCTACGAGCAGTACTTC
CASSRDRDAYEQYF
>TRBV11-1|.|.|TRBJ1-1
TGTGCCAGCAGCCCGACGGAGAACACTGAAGCTTTCTTT
CASSPTENTEAFF
>TRBV20-1|.|TRBD1|TRBJ1-4
TGCAGTGCCAATGGACAGGGTCGGGAAAAACTGTTTTTT
CSANGQGREKLFF
>TRBV3-1|many|TRBD2|TRBJ2-1
TGTGCCAGCAGCCACCTGCCGACTAGCGGGAGCGAAGATGAGCAGTTCTTC
CASSHLPTSGSEDEQFF
>TRBV28|few|.|TRBJ2-5
TGTGCCAGCAGTACAAGACAGCTCCAAGAGACCCAGTACTTC
CASSTRQLQETQYF
>TRBV7-2|many|.|TRBJ2-3
TGTGCCAGCAGCTTAGACGGTACGCAGTATTTT
CASSLDGTQYF
>TRBV28|few|.|TRBJ2-7
TGTGCCAGCAGTTTTCCGGGAGTTTTCGAGAACGAGCAGTACTTC
CASSFPGVFENEQYF